These T cell receptor beta chains were read from a single sample in a study of cytomegalovirus exposure and HLA in healthy donors. Profiled with immunoSEQ multiplex PCR; TCRdb holds only in-frame clones, not every one. This table holds 75,000 to 90,000 clones, around 82% found once. The sequenced material came from PBMCs. Receptors were obtained from a man between 45 and 60 years old in good health and CMV-seronegative. The CDR3 runs from the conserved cysteine through the conserved F or W. Fields, in order: clone size, D gene, J gene, V gene, CDR3 protein, CDR3 DNA. A D gene is named only where the DNA matches it firmly. Clone size is not always given. Where it is, it says once, few, many or a class for expanded clones.

size: once
D: -
J: TRBJ1-5
V: TRBV10-2
CDR3: CASSEDTVSNQPQHF
DNA: TGCGCCAGCAGTGAGGACACCGTGAGCAATCAGCCCCAGCATTTT

size: -
D: -
J: TRBJ2-6
V: TRBV13
CDR3: CASSLGLRSSGANVLTF
DNA: TGTGCCAGCAGCTTAGGCCTCCGGAGCTCTGGGGCCAACGTCCTGACTTTC

size: -
D: TRBD2
J: TRBJ2-7
V: TRBV19
CDR3: CASSTTGGAYEQYF
DNA: TGTGCCAGTAGTACCACGGGAGGGGCCTACGAGCAGTACTTC

size: -
D: -
J: TRBJ2-5
V: TRBV9
CDR3: CASSVGAGEWETQYF
DNA: TGTGCCAGCAGCGTAGGGGCAGGGGAGTGGGAGACCCAGTACTTC

size: -
D: TRBD1
J: TRBJ2-7
V: TRBV9
CDR3: CASSASPGGAPYEQYF
DNA: TGTGCCAGCAGCGCGAGCCCAGGGGGAGCGCCTTACGAGCAGTACTTC

size: -
D: -
J: TRBJ2-7
V: TRBV6-4
CDR3: CASSEGDTYEQYF
DNA: TGTGCCAGCAGTGAGGGGGACACCTACGAGCAGTACTTC

size: -
D: -
J: TRBJ1-6
V: TRBV11-2
CDR3: CASSLERANSPLHF
DNA: TGTGCCAGCAGCTTAGAGAGGGCTAATTCACCCCTCCACTTT

size: -
D: TRBD2
J: TRBJ2-5
V: TRBV19
CDR3: CASGVSGGIQETQYF
DNA: TGTGCCAGTGGAGTGAGCGGGGGGATACAAGAGACCCAGTACTTC

size: -
D: -
J: TRBJ1-5
V: TRBV15
CDR3: CASKLTGLSNQPQHF
DNA: TGTGCCTCCAAATTAACAGGGTTGAGCAATCAGCCCCAGCATTTT

size: -
D: TRBD1
J: TRBJ2-7
V: TRBV5-5
CDR3: CASSRDRGYYEQYF
DNA: TGTGCCAGCAGCCGGGACAGGGGGTACTACGAGCAGTACTTC

size: -
D: TRBD2
J: TRBJ2-3
V: TRBV9
CDR3: CASSVTSGNTDTQYF
DNA: TGTGCCAGCAGCGTGACTAGCGGGAACACAGATACGCAGTATTTT

size: few
D: -
J: TRBJ1-6
V: TRBV7-2
CDR3: CASSLQGYNSPLHF
DNA: TGTGCCAGCAGCTTGCAGGGCTATAATTCACCCCTCCACTTT

size: -
D: -
J: TRBJ1-3
V: TRBV18
CDR3: CASSPGRMSGNTIYF
DNA: TGTGCCAGCTCACCGGGGAGGATGTCTGGAAACACCATATATTTT

size: -
D: -
J: TRBJ2-6
V: TRBV6-5
CDR3: CASSSRQSSGANVLTF
DNA: TGTGCCAGCAGTTCCCGACAGAGCTCTGGGGCCAACGTCCTGACTTTC

size: few
D: -
J: TRBJ2-5
V: TRBV5-1
CDR3: CASSLRGGQGETQYF
DNA: TGCGCCAGCAGCTTGCGCGGGGGCCAGGGGGAGACCCAGTACTTC

size: -
D: -
J: TRBJ1-1
V: TRBV7-9
CDR3: CASSPDRAEAFF
DNA: TGTGCCAGCAGTCCGGACAGAGCAGAAGCTTTCTTT

size: -
D: TRBD1
J: TRBJ1-2
V: TRBV4-1
CDR3: CASSPRDRGPYGYTF
DNA: TGCGCCAGCAGCCCAAGGGACAGGGGGCCCTATGGCTACACCTTC

size: once
D: -
J: TRBJ1-1
V: TRBV11-2
CDR3: CASSEWDYEAFF
DNA: TGTGCCAGCAGCGAATGGGACTATGAAGCTTTCTTT

size: few
D: -
J: TRBJ2-6
V: TRBV10-3
CDR3: CAILGGAGANVLTF
DNA: TGTGCCATCCTGGGCGGGGCTGGGGCCAACGTCCTGACTTTC

size: -
D: -
J: TRBJ1-6
V: TRBV11-3
CDR3: CASSLDRGYNSPLHF
DNA: TGTGCCAGCAGCTTAGACAGAGGCTATAATTCACCCCTCCACTTT

size: -
D: TRBD1
J: TRBJ2-1
V: TRBV19
CDR3: CASSIVGGTGYSEQFF
DNA: TGTGCCAGTAGTATAGTGGGCGGGACAGGGTATAGTGAGCAGTTCTTC

size: -
D: TRBD1
J: TRBJ1-1
V: TRBV30
CDR3: CAWSVLPRTGNTEAFF
DNA: TGTGCCTGGAGTGTACTCCCTCGGACAGGGAACACTGAAGCTTTCTTT

size: -
D: -
J: TRBJ1-5
V: TRBV9
CDR3: CASSSEGGTNQPQHF
DNA: TGTGCCAGCAGTAGTGAGGGCGGGACTAATCAGCCCCAGCATTTT

size: -
D: -
J: TRBJ2-1
V: TRBV27
CDR3: CASSREASFHEQFF
DNA: TGTGCCAGCAGCAGAGAAGCTAGCTTCCATGAGCAGTTCTTC

size: -
D: -
J: TRBJ2-3
V: TRBV14
CDR3: CASSQGSGSQDTQYF
DNA: TGTGCCAGCAGCCAAGGTTCGGGATCGCAGGATACGCAGTATTTT

size: -
D: -
J: TRBJ2-7
V: TRBV6-6
CDR3: CASSYSNRAYEQYF
DNA: TGTGCCAGCAGTTACTCGAACAGGGCCTACGAGCAGTACTTC

size: -
D: TRBD1
J: TRBJ1-6
V: TRBV5-1
CDR3: CASSLGGTGNSPLHF
DNA: TGCGCCAGCAGCTTGGGTGGGACAGGGAACTCACCCCTCCACTTT

size: -
D: TRBD2
J: TRBJ2-1
V: TRBV7-3
CDR3: CASSPPPGLGNNEQFF
DNA: TGTGCCAGCAGCCCCCCCCCGGGACTAGGAAACAATGAGCAGTTCTTC

size: once
D: TRBD2
J: TRBJ2-1
V: TRBV7-3
CDR3: CASSFATSGENNEQFF
DNA: TGTGCCAGCAGCTTTGCGACTAGCGGGGAGAACAATGAGCAGTTCTTC

size: -
D: -
J: TRBJ1-2
V: TRBV5-5
CDR3: CASSLVAQGHYGYTF
DNA: TGTGCCAGCAGCTTGGTTGCGCAGGGGCACTATGGCTACACCTTC

size: -
D: TRBD1
J: TRBJ1-1
V: TRBV28
CDR3: CASSPTGGYPEAFF
DNA: TGTGCCAGCAGCCCGACAGGGGGTTACCCTGAAGCTTTCTTT

size: -
D: -
J: TRBJ2-3
V: TRBV6-1
CDR3: CASRSNGEDTQYF
DNA: TGTGCCAGCAGGTCCAACGGGGAGGATACGCAGTATTTT

size: -
D: TRBD1
J: TRBJ1-4
V: TRBV6-5
CDR3: CASSRDRGNEKLFF
DNA: TGTGCCAGCAGTCGCGACAGGGGTAATGAAAAACTGTTTTTT

size: few
D: TRBD2
J: TRBJ2-3
V: TRBV7-2
CDR3: CASSLLAGGSSTDTQYF
DNA: TGTGCCAGCAGCCTCCTAGCGGGGGGGTCCAGCACAGATACGCAGTATTTT

size: -
D: TRBD1
J: TRBJ2-7
V: TRBV27
CDR3: CASSWGQGAYEQYF
DNA: TGTGCCAGCAGTTGGGGACAGGGGGCCTACGAGCAGTACTTC

size: -
D: TRBD1
J: TRBJ1-5
V: TRBV6-1
CDR3: CASNRDRGTNQPQHF
DNA: TGTGCCAGCAATCGGGACAGGGGGACCAATCAGCCCCAGCATTTT

size: -
D: -
J: TRBJ1-2
V: TRBV6-4
CDR3: CASISQKGGQTF
DNA: TGTGCCAGCATCTCACAAAAGGGAGGTCAAACCTTC

size: few
D: -
J: TRBJ2-6
V: TRBV4-1
CDR3: CASSPYPPGHTDSGANVLTF
DNA: TGCGCCAGCAGCCCATATCCCCCGGGACATACCGACTCTGGGGCCAACGTCCTGACTTTC

size: -
D: TRBD2
J: TRBJ2-3
V: TRBV15
CDR3: CATSRQRGGHNTDTQYF
DNA: TGTGCCACCAGCAGGCAGCGGGGGGGACATAACACAGATACGCAGTATTTT

size: -
D: TRBD2
J: TRBJ2-7
V: TRBV7-8
CDR3: CASSLPGLAYEQYF
DNA: TGTGCCAGCAGTCTGCCTGGACTAGCCTACGAGCAGTACTTC

size: -
D: TRBD1
J: TRBJ1-1
V: TRBV5-1
CDR3: CASSFGQENTEAFF
DNA: TGCGCCAGCAGCTTCGGACAGGAGAACACTGAAGCTTTCTTT

size: -
D: -
J: TRBJ1-2
V: TRBV11-1
CDR3: CASSLDVDSYGYTF
DNA: TGTGCCAGCAGCTTAGATGTGGACAGCTATGGCTACACCTTC

size: -
D: -
J: TRBJ1-6
V: TRBV6-5
CDR3: CASSYDTGVWNSPLHF
DNA: TGTGCCAGCAGTTACGATACGGGGGTGTGGAATTCACCCCTCCACTTT

size: -
D: -
J: TRBJ2-1
V: TRBV5-8
CDR3: CASSYSYSSYNEQFF
DNA: TGTGCCAGCAGCTATTCTTACAGCTCCTACAATGAGCAGTTCTTC

size: -
D: -
J: TRBJ1-5
V: TRBV5-5
CDR3: CASSLDSSRREQPQHF
DNA: TGTGCCAGCAGCTTAGACTCCTCAAGGCGGGAGCAGCCCCAGCATTTT

size: -
D: -
J: TRBJ1-1
V: TRBV29-1
CDR3: CSVARDTEAFF
DNA: TGCAGCGTGGCGAGGGACACTGAAGCTTTCTTT

size: -
D: TRBD2
J: TRBJ2-2
V: TRBV11-2
CDR3: CASSLGTSGTGELFF
DNA: TGTGCCAGCAGCTTAGGGACTAGCGGCACCGGGGAGCTGTTTTTT

size: -
D: TRBD2
J: TRBJ2-1
V: TRBV5-1
CDR3: CASSWSGATYNEQFF
DNA: TGCGCCAGCAGCTGGAGCGGGGCGACCTACAATGAGCAGTTCTTC

size: -
D: TRBD1
J: TRBJ2-7
V: TRBV7-9
CDR3: CASSWDSPYEQYF
DNA: TGTGCCAGCAGCTGGGACAGTCCCTACGAGCAGTACTTC

size: -
D: -
J: TRBJ2-7
V: TRBV7-6
CDR3: CASSLEYGVVHEQYF
DNA: TGTGCCAGCAGCTTAGAGTACGGGGTCGTCCACGAGCAGTACTTC

size: -
D: TRBD1
J: TRBJ1-5
V: TRBV6-1
CDR3: CASSAQGGEGQPQHF
DNA: TGTGCCAGCAGTGCCCAGGGGGGAGAAGGTCAGCCCCAGCATTTT

size: once
D: -
J: TRBJ2-2
V: TRBV6-5
CDR3: CASNRDSAAGELFF
DNA: TGTGCCAGCAACCGGGACTCGGCTGCCGGGGAGCTGTTTTTT

size: few
D: -
J: TRBJ1-2
V: TRBV10-3
CDR3: CAISESPRGYNYGYTF
DNA: TGTGCCATCAGTGAGTCTCCCCGGGGATATAACTATGGCTACACCTTC

size: -
D: -
J: TRBJ2-7
V: TRBV20-1
CDR3: CSARVYYEQYF
DNA: TGCAGTGCTAGAGTATACTACGAGCAGTACTTC